Listed here are 20 T cell receptor beta chains from one sample, sequenced in a study of blood T cell repertoires in COVID-19. Sequenced by immunoSEQ multiplex PCR; TCRdb stores in-frame clones only, minus some. The table lists roughly 100,000 clones, about 76% of them singletons, with just under 20% in the top ten. Input material: peripheral blood. The receptor source for this set is a woman in her 70s with acute or convalescent COVID-19.

The V gene is TRBV3-1 (or the pseudogene TRBV3-2), the J gene TRBJ1-5, with unresolved D. This CDR3 has 14 residues. Germline loops: CDR1 LGHDT, CDR2 YNNKEL (reference sequence). The V end lost 1 base, the J end lost 7 bases, and 11 bases lay between the germline ends. For the CDR3, the DNA is TGTGCCAGCAGCCAAGGGGTGGAGCCCCAGCCCCAGCATTTT. It codes for CASSQGVEPQPQHF.

This clone turned up a few times. The chain combines TRBV27 with TRBJ2-7; 9 positions agree with TRBD1. Trimming at V came to 3 bases and at J to 6 bases, leaving 6 bases not matched to a gene. The CDR3 contains 14 residues. Looked up from germline, CDR1 is MNHEY and CDR2 is SMNVEV (reference sequence). In DNA form, the CDR3 reads TGTGCCAGCAGTTTTGCCACAGGGGGCTTCGAGCAGTACTTC. This encodes CASSFATGGFEQYF.

CDR3 in amino acids: CASSQTSGGHTGELFF. CDR3 nucleotides: TGTGCCAGCAGCCAGACTAGCGGGGGTCACACCGGGGAGCTGTTTTTT. The chain recombines TRBV3-1 (or the pseudogene TRBV3-2) with TRBJ2-2; 12 bases line up with TRBD2. This CDR3 contains 16 residues. Germline trimming cut 3 bases from V and 3 bases from J; bases unmatched to any gene: 2. Germline values: CDR1 LGHDT, CDR2 YNNKEL (reference sequence).

The V gene is TRBV29-1, the J gene TRBJ2-3; the D gene is possibly TRBD2 (6 bases). The CDR3 contains 13 residues. Per germline, CDR1 SQVTM and CDR2 ANQGSEA. Trimming pared 3 bases from V and 6 bases from J, leaving 13 bases between. The CDR3 DNA is TGCAGCGTTGATGGCGGGGCGCGTGATACGCAGTATTTT. Its protein product is CSVDGGARDTQYF.

About this clone itself: A much larger clonotype is one base distant, so this may be a read error. The genes are TRBV30 and TRBJ1-3, with TRBD1 matching over 12 bases. Germline-derived CDR1 and CDR2 are GTSNPN and SVGIG (reference sequence). V shed 7 bases and J 4 bases; nucleotides not matched to a gene: 14. The CDR3 totals 17 residues. CDR3: CAFHPWDRGLAGNTIYF. The DNA for the CDR3 is TGTGCCTTTCACCCCTGGGACAGGGGGCTTGCAGGAAACACCATATATTTT.

This clone was detected a few times. The chain recombines TRBV25-1 with TRBJ2-1, with TRBD2 identical over 15 bases. Germline V lookup: CDR1 MGHDK, CDR2 SYGVNS. The V segment lost 2 bases and the J segment 13 bases; nucleotides outside the gene matches: 9. The CDR3 sequence is 16 residues long. CDR3 protein: CASSEPRTSGGASQFF. The CDR3, as DNA: TGTGCCAGCAGTGAACCCCGGACTAGCGGGGGGGCAAGTCAGTTCTTC.

The rearrangement joins TRBV5-1 to TRBJ1-1; possibly TRBD1 for D (6 bases). Germline V gene lookup returns CDR1 SGHRS and CDR2 YFSETQ. The V gene lost 3 bases and the J gene lost 5 bases, with 14 bases spanning the gap. The CDR3 runs 14 residues. The CDR3 protein is CASSSQGRGTEAFF. In DNA, the CDR3 is TGCGCCAGCAGCTCCCAGGGGAGGGGGACTGAAGCTTTCTTT.

The chain couples TRBV18 to TRBJ2-1, with a tentative D call TRBD1 (5 bases). CDR1 is KGHSH and CDR2 is LQKENI in the germline V gene. The CDR3 contains 15 residues. Trimming pared 1 base from V and 6 bases from J, leaving 13 bases between. CDR3 sequence: CASSPQGRNINEQFF. The DNA of the CDR3 is TGTGCCAGCTCACCACAGGGGCGTAATATCAATGAGCAGTTCTTC.

This clone was recorded once. The gene calls are TRBV11-3 and TRBJ2-7, with D possibly matching TRBD1 (5 bases). The CDR3 loop spans 15 amino acids. V gave up 5 bases and J gave up 2 bases, with 16 bases separating them. Per the germline V gene, CDR1 is SGHNT and CDR2 is YENEEA. As DNA, the CDR3 is TGTGCCAGCAGCGCGACCGGAGCAGGGCCCTACGAGCAGTACTTC. Translating gives CASSATGAGPYEQYF.

The rearrangement joins TRBV6-2 or TRBV6-3 to TRBJ2-7, with TRBD1 identical over 8 bases. The CDR3 sequence is 13 residues long. The germline V gene has CDR1 MNHEY and CDR2 SVGEGT. Trimming at V came to 0 bases and at J to 11 bases, leaving 6 bases not matched to a gene. The CDR3 region is CASSYSPQGAEYF. In DNA form, the CDR3 reads TGTGCCAGCAGTTACTCGCCTCAGGGGGCGGAGTACTTC.

The CDR3 is CASGGRTSSSYEQYF. In nucleotides, the CDR3 is TGTGCCAGCGGAGGTAGGACCTCTAGTTCCTACGAGCAGTACTTC. This chain joins TRBV6-5 and TRBJ2-7; possible D gene TRBD2, 5 bases. CDR3 length: 15 amino acids. V was trimmed by 8 bases and J by 1 base, leaving 18 bases between them. Germline V gene lookup returns CDR1 MNHEY and CDR2 SVGAGI.

The chain couples TRBV29-1 to TRBJ1-2; the D gene is possibly TRBD1 (6 bases). The CDR3 spans 14 residues. CDR1 and CDR2 from the germline V gene are SQVTM and ANQGSEA. V was shortened by 7 bases and J by 7 bases, with 22 bases between the two germline ends. CDR3 region: CSAPDRRQRGGYTF. The CDR3 nucleotides read TGCAGCGCACCAGACAGGAGACAAAGGGGTGGCTACACCTTC.

This rearrangement joins TRBV5-1 to TRBJ1-1; 7 bases fit TRBD1. This CDR3 has 15 residues. The germline gives CDR1 SGHRS, CDR2 YFSETQ. V lost 4 bases to trimming and J lost 1 base; unmatched junction nucleotides: 7. CDR3 residues: CASSPQTGENTEAFF. CDR3 nucleotides: TGCGCCAGCAGCCCCCAAACAGGGGAGAACACTGAAGCTTTCTTT.

The genes are TRBV19 and TRBJ1-1; D is unresolved. Germline V gene lookup returns CDR1 LNHDA and CDR2 SQIVND (reference sequence). The germline V and J ends were trimmed by 6 bases and 1 base, with 9 bases remaining between them. The CDR3 is 13 amino acids. The CDR3 sequence: CASRLLENTEAFF. In nucleotides, the CDR3 is TGTGCCAGTAGATTACTCGAGAACACTGAAGCTTTCTTT.

The rearrangement links TRBV7-2 to TRBJ2-7, with TRBD2 matching over 8 bases. Looked up from germline, CDR1 is SGHTA and CDR2 is FQGNSA. V trimming: 0 bases; J trimming: 2 bases; junction bases outside the gene matches: 3. The CDR3 runs 15 residues. The CDR3 DNA reads as TGTGCCAGCAGCTTAGCGGCGGGGGGACCCTACGAGCAGTACTTC. As protein: CASSLAAGGPYEQYF.

The chain employs TRBV28 and TRBJ2-1, with D perhaps TRBD1 (6 bases). This CDR3 is built from 15 residues. Trimming left V 6 bases short and J 4 bases short, with 16 bases between. Per germline, CDR1 MDHEN and CDR2 SYDVKM. CDR3 bases: TGTGCCAGCAGAGATGACAGGAACGCTTACAATGAGCAGTTCTTC. Amino acids: CASRDDRNAYNEQFF.

The chain carries TRBV4-1 and TRBJ2-2, with 11 bases fitting TRBD1. Germline V lookup: CDR1 MGHRA, CDR2 YSYEKL. CDR3 length: 18 residues. J gave up 6 bases and V 5 bases, and 14 bases lay outside the gene matches. The DNA of the CDR3 is TGCGCCAGCAGCGACTTGGACAGGGGGCGGGTTAGGGCCGGGGAGCTGTTTTTT. Protein sequence: CASSDLDRGRVRAGELFF.

The chain is built from TRBV30 and TRBJ2-3, with a tentative D call TRBD2 (6 bases). Germline assignment: CDR1 GTSNPN and CDR2 SVGIG (reference sequence). Trimming shortened V by 8 bases and J by 0 bases, and 9 bases separated the two germline ends. There are 12 residues in the CDR3. CDR3 amino acids: CAGGMSTDTQYF. DNA for the CDR3: TGTGCCGGAGGGATGAGCACAGATACGCAGTATTTT. The whole variable domain, remainder taken from reference TRBV30 and TRBJ2-3, is SQTIHQWPATLVQPVGSPLSLECTVEGTSNPNLYWYRQAAGRGLQLLFYSVGIGQISSEVPQNLSASRPQDRQFILSSKKLLLSDSGFYLCAGGMSTDTQYFGPGTRLTVL.

The chain is built from TRBV10-1 and TRBJ2-3, with D tentatively TRBD2 (7 bases). Germline V lookup: CDR1 WNHNN, CDR2 SYGVQD (reference sequence). The CDR3 has 14 amino acids. Trimming took 3 bases from V and 2 from J, leaving 9 bases between them. The CDR3 sequence: CASSEGGDTDTQYF. The CDR3 nucleotides read TGCGCCAGCAGTGAAGGGGGGGACACAGATACGCAGTATTTT.

This chain uses TRBV7-2 with TRBJ2-4; the D gene is possibly TRBD2 (6 bases). The length of the CDR3 is 14 residues. Looked up from germline, CDR1 is SGHTA and CDR2 is FQGNSA. The V and J ends lost 1 base and 7 bases respectively, with 11 bases between them. The CDR3 is CASSLDPGRNIQYF. The CDR3, as DNA: TGTGCCAGCAGCTTAGATCCGGGGAGGAACATTCAGTACTTC.